This T cell receptor (beta chain) was found in a study of T cell responses to AZD1222 COVID-19 vaccine. The CDR3 spans 16 residues. Germline V CDR1 and CDR2: SGDLS, YYNGEE. V dropped 0 bases and J dropped 3; count of bases not matched to a gene: 8. Sequencing used immunoSEQ multiplex PCR; TCRdb keeps in-frame clones, though not all of them. This sample has some 100,000 clones, with approximately 90% found just once. This specimen was peripheral blood, taken on day 0 of AZD1222 vaccination. The gene calls are TRBV9 and TRBJ2-7, with TRBD2 identical over 8 bases. This TCR came from an adult in good health. The CDR3 sequence is CASSVGTSGLIYEQYF. CDR3 bases: TGTGCCAGCAGCGTAGGAACTAGCGGCCTTATCTACGAGCAGTACTTC.